Shown below are 26 T cell receptor beta chains from a single sample sequenced in a study of CD8 T cells in ankylosing spondylitis. TCRdb re-called the 5' RACE reads through MiXCR, storing one row per CDR3 protein. The table records 500,000 to 650,000 distinct CDR3 sequences, 5.3% of them present only once. Study observations and caveats: One TCR beta motif, made up of roughly 8 highly homologous variants, appeared characteristic of ankylosing spondylitis blood.

Their antigens are not known. The sample consisted of blood, either unsorted or a sorted T cell fraction (not recorded which). The origin of the receptors is a male donor with ankylosing spondylitis.

This clonotype was observed at least ten times. This chain links TRBV21-1 with TRBJ2-7; the D call TRBD2 from the table was never checked on the DNA. TRBV21-1 is labeled a pseudogene. The CDR3 has 22 residues. The CDR3 spells CASSKALCRVLASYRGSYEQYF. CDR3 nucleotides: TGTGCCAGCAGCAAAGCGCTTTGCAGGGTATTAGCGTCCTACAGGGGCTCCTACGAGCAGTACTTC.

This clonotype was observed at least ten times. The chain joins TRBV11-2 to TRBJ2-5, with a possible D match to TRBD1 (6 bases). V was shortened by 5 bases and J by 4 bases, with 14 bases between the two germline ends. In germline, CDR1 is SGHAT, CDR2 FQNNGV. The CDR3 length is 14 residues. In DNA, the CDR3 is TGTGCCAGCAGCCAACAGGGATTGATAGAGACCCAGTACTTC. Translated, it gives CASSQQGLIETQYF.

This clonotype was observed many times. The chain carries TRBV10-3 and TRBJ1-2, with 7 bases matching TRBD1. V shed 2 bases, J shed 3 bases, and the junction held 0 bases outside the gene matches. CDR1 is ENHRY, CDR2 SYGVKD, per germline. The CDR3 runs to 13 residues. The CDR3: CAISETGDYGYTF. The CDR3 coding sequence is TGTGCCATCAGTGAGACAGGGGACTATGGCTACACCTTC.

The V and J genes are TRBV5-5 and TRBJ2-2; D not resolved. The germline V gene has CDR1 SGHKS and CDR2 YYEKEE (reference sequence). The CDR3 is 14 residues long. V was shortened by 1 base and J by 4 bases, with 8 bases between the two germline ends. In DNA, the CDR3 is TGTGCCAGCAGCTTGAAACAGCTCACCGGGGAGCTGTTTTTT. It translates to CASSLKQLTGELFF.

This clonotype was observed many times. J is TRBJ1-6 and V is TRBV10-3; 10 nucleotides align to TRBD1. The CDR3 contains 14 residues. Germline CDR1 is ENHRY and CDR2 is SYGVKD. J was trimmed by 8 bases and V by 8 bases; bases with no gene match: 6. The CDR3 coding sequence is TGTGCCATCGGGGACAGGGGCAGGGATTCACCCCTCCACTTT. Amino acid sequence: CAIGDRGRDSPLHF.

This clonotype was counted at least ten times. The V and J genes are TRBV4-2 and TRBJ2-7; 10 nucleotides match TRBD1. Germline lookup yields CDR1 LGHNA and CDR2 YNFKEQ. V lost 5 bases to trimming and J lost 4 bases; unmatched junction nucleotides: 5. The length of the CDR3 is 14 residues. This chain's CDR3 is CASSKGQGMYEQYF. As DNA, the CDR3 is TGTGCCAGCAGCAAGGGACAGGGGATGTACGAGCAGTACTTC.

This clonotype was seen repeatedly, ten times or more. The rearrangement links TRBV7-2 to TRBJ2-7; no clear D. V was trimmed by 1 base and J by 3 bases, leaving 10 bases between them. This CDR3 is 14 amino acids long. Germline V gives CDR1 SGHTA, CDR2 FQGNSA. CDR3 DNA sequence: TGTGCCAGCAGCTTAGTGATGGCCAGCTACGAGCAGTACTTC. As protein: CASSLVMASYEQYF.

This clonotype was seen ten or more times. V gene TRBV10-3 combines with J gene TRBJ2-3; 7 nucleotides agree with TRBD1. The CDR3 is 14 amino acids. The trim removed 7 bases at V and 1 base at J, leaving 5 bases unmatched. Germline V gene sequence: CDR1 ENHRY, CDR2 SYGVKD. The CDR3 nucleotides read TGTGCCATCACCAGACAGGGAGGCACAGATACGCAGTATTTT. This sequence encodes CAITRQGGTDTQYF.

Many counts were recorded for this clonotype. V gene TRBV20-1 combines with J gene TRBJ2-7; D gene uncertain. Trimming left V 1 base short and J 2 bases short, with 15 bases between. CDR1 is DFQATT, CDR2 SNEGSKA, per germline (reference sequence). CDR3 length: 15 residues. The CDR3 reads CSARGSGVPTYEQYF. CDR3 sequence (DNA): TGCAGTGCTAGAGGTTCGGGCGTCCCCACCTACGAGCAGTACTTC.

In this sample, this clonotype turned up many times. The rearrangement uses TRBV20-1 and TRBJ2-5, with 7 bases matching TRBD2. Germline CDR1 reads DFQATT; CDR2 reads SNEGSKA (reference sequence). The CDR3 is made up of 13 amino acids. CDR3 loop: CSPSSGVGETQYF. The CDR3, as DNA: TGCAGCCCGTCAAGCGGGGTTGGAGAGACCCAGTACTTC.

This clonotype was seen many times. The chain links TRBV6-2 or TRBV6-3 to TRBJ2-1; 14 positions agree with TRBD2. V shed 7 bases and J 3 bases; nucleotides not matched to a gene: 2. Germline loops: CDR1 MNHEY, CDR2 SVGEGT. This CDR3 spans 15 amino acids. CDR3 DNA: TGTGCCAGCATCGGACTAGCGGGGGGCTACAATGAGCAGTTCTTC. Its protein is CASIGLAGGYNEQFF.

This clonotype was counted ten times or more. V and J are TRBV28 and TRBJ1-1; D is possibly TRBD1 (5 bases). The CDR3 length is 14 residues. Per the germline V gene, CDR1 is MDHEN and CDR2 is SYDVKM. Trimming stripped 3 bases from V and 5 bases from J, with 13 bases between. The CDR3 protein is CASSLAGLTTEAFF. CDR3 DNA: TGTGCCAGCAGTTTGGCAGGGTTAACAACTGAAGCTTTCTTT.

In this sample, this clonotype turned up many times. The chain uses TRBV20-1 and TRBJ2-7; D unclear. The CDR3 contains 11 residues. Germline-derived CDR1 and CDR2 are DFQATT and SNEGSKA (reference sequence). The V end was cut by 5 bases, the J end by 3 bases, with 8 bases between. The CDR3: CSAPSDYEQYF. CDR3 coding DNA: TGCAGTGCTCCCTCCGACTACGAGCAGTACTTC.

This clonotype was picked up many times. The J gene is TRBJ1-1, the V gene TRBV7-9, with 8 bases matching TRBD1. J gave up 2 bases and V 5 bases, and 10 bases lay outside the gene matches. The length of the CDR3 is 16 residues. CDR1 is SEHNR, CDR2 FQNEAQ, per germline (reference sequence). The CDR3 region is CASSRGGRGRNTEAFF. The CDR3 DNA reads as TGTGCCAGCAGCCGGGGGGGCAGGGGGCGAAACACTGAAGCTTTCTTT. Supplemented by reference TRBV7-9 and TRBJ1-1, the full variable domain reads DTGVSQNPRHKITKRGQNVTFRCDPISEHNRLYWYRQTLGQGPEFLTYFQNEAQLEKSRLLSDRFSAERPKGSFSTLEIQRTEQGDSAMYLCASSRGGRGRNTEAFFGQGTRLTVV.

At least ten counts were recorded for this clonotype. For the CDR3, the DNA is TGTGCCAGCAGTTTTCGACTGGCAGGCAATCAGCCCCAGCATTTT. Its translation: CASSFRLAGNQPQHF. This rearrangement joins TRBV12-3 or TRBV12-4 to TRBJ1-5, with D hard to call. Trimming cost V 3 bases and J 2 bases, with 11 bases left between them. The CDR3 is 15 residues long.

This clonotype appeared many times. The chain links TRBV28 to TRBJ2-3; TRBD2 matches at 10 bases. The CDR3 spans 15 residues. Per the germline V gene, CDR1 is MDHEN and CDR2 is SYDVKM. The V segment lost 3 bases and the J segment 1 base; nucleotides outside the gene matches: 1. This CDR3 reads CASSFGLAGTDTQYF. Written as DNA, the CDR3 is TGTGCCAGCAGTTTCGGACTAGCGGGCACAGATACGCAGTATTTT.

This clonotype came up a few times. CDR3 residues: CASSLWASGALIYNEQFF. As DNA, the CDR3 is TGTGCCAGCAGTTTATGGGCTAGCGGGGCGCTTATCTACAATGAGCAGTTCTTC. The gene calls are TRBV28 and TRBJ2-1; 9 nucleotides match TRBD2. CDR1 MDHEN and CDR2 SYDVKM come from the germline V gene. J gave up 3 bases and V 0 bases, and 9 bases lay outside the gene matches. The CDR3 sequence is 18 residues long. The full variable domain, in which reference TRBV28 and TRBJ2-1 provide the parts outside the CDR3, is DVKVTQSSRYLVKRTGEKVFLECVQDMDHENMFWYRQDPGLGLRLIYFSYDVKMKEKGDIPEGYSVSREKKERFSLILESASTNQTSMYLCASSLWASGALIYNEQFFGPGTRLTVL.

This clonotype was seen ten or more times. V is TRBV9 and J is TRBJ1-1; 8 bases line up with TRBD1. Germline V lookup: CDR1 SGDLS, CDR2 YYNGEE. With 0 bases clipped from V and 5 bases from J, the junction kept 9 bases outside the gene matches. The CDR3 contains 16 residues. CDR3 DNA: TGTGCCAGCAGCGTAGAAATTGGACAGGGAGGGACTGAAGCTTTCTTT. Translating it yields CASSVEIGQGGTEAFF.

This clonotype was seen at least ten times. The rearrangement links TRBV4-3 to TRBJ1-5, with a tentative D call TRBD1 (5 bases). With 1 base removed from V and 6 bases from J, the gap between germline ends came to 13 bases. The CDR3 sequence is 15 residues long. Germline lookup yields CDR1 LGHNA and CDR2 YSLEER. The CDR3 loop reads CASSQAWRGFQPQHF. CDR3 coding DNA: TGCGCCAGCAGCCAAGCGTGGCGGGGGTTTCAGCCCCAGCATTTT.

This clonotype was observed many times. This chain connects TRBV20-1 to TRBJ2-3; 13 bases map to TRBD2. CDR3 length: 15 residues. CDR1 is DFQATT and CDR2 is SNEGSKA in the germline V gene (reference sequence). Unmatched junction bases numbered 6, after V lost 3 bases and J lost 6 bases. CDR3 amino acids: CSASQTSGRGDTQYF. For the CDR3, the DNA is TGCAGTGCTAGTCAAACTAGCGGGAGGGGGGATACGCAGTATTTT.

This clonotype was picked up many times. The chain is built from TRBV27 and TRBJ2-1; 7 nucleotides line up with TRBD2. The ends lost 6 bases at V and 4 bases at J; junction bases unmatched: 18. The CDR3 is made up of 18 amino acids. The germline CDR1 and CDR2 sequences are MNHEY and SMNVEV (reference sequence). The CDR3 DNA reads TGTGCCAGCAGCTCTCACCCCTCTAGCGGTCCGGTTTACAATGAGCAGTTCTTC. It translates to CASSSHPSSGPVYNEQFF.

This clonotype was observed at least ten times. This chain joins TRBV7-9 and TRBJ2-2; D is unclear. From germline, CDR1 is SEHNR and CDR2 FQNEAQ (reference sequence). The CDR3 is 13 residues long. Trimming removed 5 bases at V and 5 bases at J, with 9 bases between. CDR3 nucleotides: TGTGCCAGCAGCCCGACATATACCGGGGAGCTGTTTTTT. Translated, it gives CASSPTYTGELFF.

In its sample, this clonotype was seen many times. The chain uses TRBV12-3 or TRBV12-4 and TRBJ1-2; D is uncertain. With 0 bases removed from V and 4 bases from J, the gap between germline ends came to 6 bases. The CDR3 totals 13 residues. CDR3 in amino acids: CASSLAGSYGYTF. The CDR3 bases are TGTGCCAGCAGTTTAGCGGGCAGCTATGGCTACACCTTC.

At least ten counts were recorded for this clonotype. V gene TRBV12-3 or TRBV12-4 combines with J gene TRBJ1-5; TRBD1 matches at 7 bases. The CDR3 covers 17 residues. J gave up 1 base and V 0 bases, and 6 bases lay outside the gene matches. CDR3 nucleotide sequence: TGTGCCAGCAGTTTAGCCAGGGGGGGGGTAAGCAATCAGCCCCAGCATTTT. Protein sequence: CASSLARGGVSNQPQHF.

This clonotype was seen many times. The chain is built from TRBV7-6 and TRBJ1-5, with D unresolved. Germline-derived CDR1 and CDR2 are SGHVS and FNYEAQ. The CDR3 consists of 18 residues. The V gene lost 2 bases and the J gene lost 0 bases, with 17 bases spanning the gap. The CDR3 region is CASSLKASTSYSNQPQHF. The CDR3 bases are TGTGCCAGCAGCTTAAAGGCTTCGACATCCTATAGCAATCAGCCCCAGCATTTT.

This chain connects TRBV7-2 to TRBJ1-1, with 7 positions matching TRBD1. The CDR3 covers 19 residues. Germline V gene data show CDR1 as SGHTA and CDR2 as FQGNSA. The trim removed 1 base at V and 1 base at J, leaving 15 bases unmatched. This chain's CDR3 is CASSLGPRAAGQANTEAFF. The CDR3 DNA sequence: TGTGCCAGCAGCTTAGGGCCCAGAGCCGCCGGACAGGCGAACACTGAAGCTTTCTTT.